A selection of T cell receptor beta chains follows, all from one sample in a study of cytomegalovirus exposure and HLA in healthy donors. Profiled with immunoSEQ multiplex PCR; TCRdb holds only in-frame clones, not every one. In the table there are roughly 45,000 clones, roughly 80% of which are singletons. The sample taken for sequencing was PBMCs. The receptors come from a man aged 25 to 45 in good health and CMV-seronegative. The CDR3 runs from the conserved cysteine through the conserved F or W. A D gene is named only where the DNA matches it firmly. Size is omitted from some rows. Given values are once, few, many or a class for expanded clones.

cdr3_aa cdr3_nt j_call clone_size d_call v_call
CASSTDRVNTEAFF TGCGCCAGCAGCACGGACAGAGTGAACACTGAAGCTTTCTTT TRBJ1-1 - - TRBV5-1
CSSVNPTVSYEQYF TGTTCCAGCGTGAACCCGACAGTTTCCTACGAGCAGTACTTC TRBJ2-7 - - TRBV7-9
CASSKGLAGSNEQFF TGTGCCAGCAGCAAAGGACTAGCGGGATCCAATGAGCAGTTCTTC TRBJ2-1 - TRBD2 TRBV7-8
CASSSGLAGGNEQFF TGTGCCAGCAGTTCGGGACTAGCGGGAGGGAATGAGCAGTTCTTC TRBJ2-1 - TRBD2 TRBV6-5
CAWSVSPPGAYEQYF TGTGCCTGGAGTGTGTCTCCCCCCGGGGCCTACGAGCAGTACTTC TRBJ2-7 - - TRBV30
CASSLFSGSNQPQHF TGCGCCAGCAGCTTGTTTTCCGGTAGCAATCAGCCCCAGCATTTT TRBJ1-5 few - TRBV5-1
CASSYWSGSAETQYF TGTGCCAGCAGCTATTGGAGCGGGAGTGCGGAGACCCAGTACTTC TRBJ2-5 - TRBD2 TRBV5-4
CASSFGAESSYEQYF TGCGCCAGCAGCTTTGGGGCAGAAAGCTCCTACGAGCAGTACTTC TRBJ2-7 - - TRBV5-1
CASSLRDTDTQYF TGTGCCAGTAGTCTGAGAGACACAGATACGCAGTATTTT TRBJ2-3 - - TRBV19
CASSNPGFPKTQYF TGTGCCAGCAGCAATCCCGGGTTCCCAAAGACCCAGTACTTC TRBJ2-5 - - TRBV21-1
CASSWASGSPYNEQFF TGCGCCAGCAGCTGGGCTAGCGGGAGCCCCTACAATGAGCAGTTCTTC TRBJ2-1 - TRBD2 TRBV5-1
CASSPPTASRDEQFF TGTGCCAGCTCACCACCGACAGCCTCCCGGGATGAGCAGTTCTTC TRBJ2-1 - - TRBV18
CASSAGMTSTDTQYF TGTGCCAGCAGCGCCGGTATGACTAGCACAGATACGCAGTATTTT TRBJ2-3 - - TRBV7-9
CASSQVTSGRSDTQYF TGTGCCAGCAGCCAAGTTACTAGCGGGAGATCAGATACGCAGTATTTT TRBJ2-3 - TRBD2 TRBV4-2
CASSKDRAQPQHF TGTGCCAGCAGTAAGGACAGGGCTCAGCCCCAGCATTTT TRBJ1-5 - TRBD1 TRBV6-5
CAWEPRGLQGVMPQHF TGTGCCTGGGAGCCACGCGGCTTACAGGGGGTGATGCCCCAGCATTTT TRBJ1-5 few TRBD1 TRBV30
CASSLEGSYNEQFF TGTGCCAGCAGCTTAGAGGGGTCCTACAATGAGCAGTTCTTC TRBJ2-1 - - TRBV7-8
CASSKGQGASTDTQYF TGTGCCAGCAGTAAAGGACAGGGGGCTAGCACAGATACGCAGTATTTT TRBJ2-3 - TRBD1 TRBV27
CASSFRGSGGIKINEQFF TGCGCCAGCAGCTTTAGGGGCTCGGGAGGGATAAAGATTAATGAGCAGTTCTTC TRBJ2-1 - TRBD2 TRBV5-1
CASSHSGRAPDTQYF TGTGCCAGCAGTCATAGCGGGAGGGCCCCAGATACGCAGTATTTT TRBJ2-3 - TRBD2 TRBV7-9
CASSDGTVPYEQYF TGTGCCAGCAGCGACGGGACAGTACCCTACGAGCAGTACTTC TRBJ2-7 - TRBD1 TRBV9
CASSRERLRGETQYF TGTGCCAGCAGCCGCGAACGCTTAAGGGGTGAGACCCAGTACTTC TRBJ2-5 - - TRBV7-9
CASSFSGGDYEQYF TGTGCCAGCAGCTTCTCAGGGGGTGACTACGAGCAGTACTTC TRBJ2-7 few TRBD1 TRBV11-3
CASSADTTNTGELFF TGTGCCAGCAGCGCGGACACTACGAACACCGGGGAGCTGTTTTTT TRBJ2-2 - - TRBV9
CANSYLPSPYGYTF TGTGCCAACAGTTATCTCCCCAGTCCCTATGGCTACACCTTC TRBJ1-2 - - TRBV28
CSSSFGNLNPYEQYF TGTTCCAGCAGCTTCGGGAACTTGAACCCCTACGAGCAGTACTTC TRBJ2-7 - - TRBV7-9
CASTLRPGNTEAFF TGTGCCAGCACTCTCCGGCCGGGGAACACTGAAGCTTTCTTT TRBJ1-1 - - TRBV28
CASSLSSGSTDTQYF TGTGCCAGCAGCTTATCCAGCGGGAGCACAGATACGCAGTATTTT TRBJ2-3 - - TRBV7-2
CASSQSALIADTQYF TGCGCCAGCAGCCAGAGTGCTTTAATCGCAGATACGCAGTATTTT TRBJ2-3 - - TRBV4-3
CASSDTGYYGYTF TGTGCCAGCAGCGATACAGGGTACTATGGCTACACCTTC TRBJ1-2 - - TRBV9
CASSADRAQQFF TGTGCCAGCTCGGCGGACAGGGCGCAGCAGTTCTTC TRBJ2-1 few TRBD1 TRBV18
CASSPGTGDYEQYF TGTGCCAGCAGTCCCGGGACAGGGGACTACGAGCAGTACTTC TRBJ2-7 - TRBD1 TRBV6-5
CASSFRDRAYEQYF TGTGCCAGCAGTTTCCGGGACAGGGCCTACGAGCAGTACTTC TRBJ2-7 once TRBD1 TRBV28
CAISADRDNSPLHF TGTGCCATCAGTGCGGACAGGGACAATTCACCCCTCCACTTT TRBJ1-6 few TRBD1 TRBV10-3
CASSEYVYTEATF TGTGCCAGCAGTGAATATGTCTACACCGAGGCCACCTTC TRBJ1-2 - - TRBV2
CASGRLAGHNEQFF TGTGCCAGCGGCAGACTAGCGGGGCACAATGAGCAGTTCTTC TRBJ2-1 - TRBD2 TRBV5-4
CASSLSRGDYLFSGANVLTF TGTGCCAGCAGTTTATCGAGGGGGGACTACCTCTTCTCTGGGGCCAACGTCCTGACTTTC TRBJ2-6 - - TRBV27
CASTLAGEGYEQYF TGTGCCAGCACACTAGCGGGAGAGGGGTACGAGCAGTACTTC TRBJ2-7 - TRBD2 TRBV6-1
CASTRGGSGNTIYF TGTGCCAGTACCCGGGGGGGGTCTGGAAACACCATATATTTT TRBJ1-3 - - TRBV19
CASSLHASGRPYEQYF TGTGCCAGCAGTTTACATGCTAGCGGGAGGCCCTACGAGCAGTACTTC TRBJ2-7 - TRBD2 TRBV27
CSAETGYGYTF TGCAGTGCTGAGACCGGGTATGGCTACACCTTC TRBJ1-2 few - TRBV20-1
CASSQDPFTSSYNEQFF TGCGCCAGCAGCCAAGATCCCTTCACTAGTTCCTACAATGAGCAGTTCTTC TRBJ2-1 - - TRBV4-3
CASRLDGTSGYF TGTGCAAGTCGCTTAGATGGGACTAGCGGTTACTTC TRBJ2-5 - - TRBV12-2
CASSLGTLAGGSDTQYF TGTGCCAGCAGCTTAGGGACTCTAGCGGGAGGATCTGATACGCAGTATTTT TRBJ2-3 - TRBD2 TRBV7-2
CAISDPSRDTDTQYF TGTGCCATCAGTGATCCTAGCAGAGACACAGATACGCAGTATTTT TRBJ2-3 once - TRBV10-3
CASSPGGSEQYF TGTGCCAGCTCACCGGGGGGGTCCGAGCAGTACTTC TRBJ2-7 few TRBD2 TRBV18
CASSRVSGTEAFF TGTGCCAGCTCCCGGGTTTCGGGCACTGAAGCTTTCTTT TRBJ1-1 few - TRBV7-3
CASSPEDSSTYEQYF TGTGCCAGCTCACCGGAGGACAGCAGTACCTACGAGCAGTACTTC TRBJ2-7 - - TRBV18
CASSLVAGDEQFF TGCGCCAGCAGCTTGGTAGCGGGAGATGAGCAGTTCTTC TRBJ2-1 - TRBD2 TRBV5-1
CSSSSTGGVSVAQYF TGTTCCAGCAGCTCGACTGGGGGGGTTAGTGTAGCCCAGTACTTC TRBJ2-5 - TRBD2 TRBV7-9
CASSVGDYTDTQYF TGTGCCAGCAGCGTAGGGGACTACACAGATACGCAGTATTTT TRBJ2-3 - TRBD2 TRBV9
CAWSRTGDGQPQHF TGTGCCTGGAGCCGGACAGGGGACGGTCAGCCCCAGCATTTT TRBJ1-5 - TRBD1 TRBV30
CASSPGTTNTGELFF TGTGCCAGTAGTCCCGGGACTACCAACACCGGGGAGCTGTTTTTT TRBJ2-2 - TRBD2 TRBV19
CASSLIGQGGFYGYTF TGTGCCAGCAGCTTGATCGGACAGGGCGGATTTTATGGCTACACCTTC TRBJ1-2 - TRBD1 TRBV7-9